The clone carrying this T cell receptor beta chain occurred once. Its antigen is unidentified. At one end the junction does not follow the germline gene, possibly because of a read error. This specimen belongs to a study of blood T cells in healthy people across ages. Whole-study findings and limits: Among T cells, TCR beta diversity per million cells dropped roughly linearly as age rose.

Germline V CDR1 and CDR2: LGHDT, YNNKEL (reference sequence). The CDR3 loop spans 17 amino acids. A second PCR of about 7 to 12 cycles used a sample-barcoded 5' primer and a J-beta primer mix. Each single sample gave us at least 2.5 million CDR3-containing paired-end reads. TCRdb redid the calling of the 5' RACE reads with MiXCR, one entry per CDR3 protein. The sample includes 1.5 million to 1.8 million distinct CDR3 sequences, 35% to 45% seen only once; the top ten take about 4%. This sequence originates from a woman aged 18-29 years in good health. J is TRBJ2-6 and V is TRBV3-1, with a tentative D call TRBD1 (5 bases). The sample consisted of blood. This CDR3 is CASSQNYDSSGTNVLTF. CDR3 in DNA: TGTGCCAGCAGCCAAAATTACGACAGCTCTGGGACCAACGTCCTGACTTTC. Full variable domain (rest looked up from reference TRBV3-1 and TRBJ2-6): DTAVSQTPKYLVTQMGNDKSIKCEQNLGHDTMYWYKQDSKKFLKIMFSYNNKELIINETVPNRFSPKSPDKAHLNLHINSLELGDSAVYFCASSQNYDSSGTNVLTFGAGSRLTVL.